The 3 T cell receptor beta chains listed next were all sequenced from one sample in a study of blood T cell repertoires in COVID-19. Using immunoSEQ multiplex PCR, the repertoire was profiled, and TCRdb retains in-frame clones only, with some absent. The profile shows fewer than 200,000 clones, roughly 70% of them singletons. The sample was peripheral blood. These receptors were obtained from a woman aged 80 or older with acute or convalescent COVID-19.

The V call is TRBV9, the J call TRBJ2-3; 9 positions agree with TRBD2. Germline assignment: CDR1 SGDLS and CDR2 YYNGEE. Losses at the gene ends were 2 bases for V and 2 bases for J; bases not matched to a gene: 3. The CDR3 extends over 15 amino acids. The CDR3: CASSVGTSFTDTQYF. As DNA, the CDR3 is TGTGCCAGCAGCGTCGGGACTAGCTTCACAGATACGCAGTATTTT.

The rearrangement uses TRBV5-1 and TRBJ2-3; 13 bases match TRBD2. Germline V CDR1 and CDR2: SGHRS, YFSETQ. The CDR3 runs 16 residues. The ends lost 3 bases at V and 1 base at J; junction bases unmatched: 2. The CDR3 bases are TGCGCCAGCAGCTCAGGGACTAGCGGGGGCACAGATACGCAGTATTTT. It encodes CASSSGTSGGTDTQYF.

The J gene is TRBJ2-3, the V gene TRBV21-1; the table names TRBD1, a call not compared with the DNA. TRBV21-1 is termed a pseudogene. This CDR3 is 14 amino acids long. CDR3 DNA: TGTGCCAGCAGCAATTCCGGGACAGGGGCTCCGCAGTATTTT. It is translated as CASSNSGTGAPQYF.